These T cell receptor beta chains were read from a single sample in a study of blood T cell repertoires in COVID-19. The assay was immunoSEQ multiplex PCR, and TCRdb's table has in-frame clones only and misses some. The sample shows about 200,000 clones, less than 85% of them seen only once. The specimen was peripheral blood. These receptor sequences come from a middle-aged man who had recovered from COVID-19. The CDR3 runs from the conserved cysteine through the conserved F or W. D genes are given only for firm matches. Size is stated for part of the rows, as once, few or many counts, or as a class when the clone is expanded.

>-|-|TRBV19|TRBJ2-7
CASSIGLLGGIWEQYF
TGTGCCAGTAGTATAGGCCTACTCGGCGGGATATGGGAGCAGTACTTC
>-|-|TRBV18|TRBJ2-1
CASSPPGSINEQFF
TGTGCCAGCTCACCCCCGGGGTCAATAAATGAGCAGTTCTTC
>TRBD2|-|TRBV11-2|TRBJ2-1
CASSLWGGSSSYNEQFF
TGTGCCAGCAGCTTATGGGGGGGGAGCAGCTCCTACAATGAGCAGTTCTTC
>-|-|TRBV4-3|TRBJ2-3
CASSLNRGTPTFNF
TGCGCCAGCAGCCTCAATAGAGGGACACCCACCTTCAATTTT
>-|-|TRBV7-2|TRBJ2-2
CASSPYSGELFF
TGTGCCAGCAGCCCATACTCCGGGGAGCTGTTTTTT
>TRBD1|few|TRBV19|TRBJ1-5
CASSLGTVYSNQPQHF
TGTGCCAGTAGTTTGGGGACAGTTTATAGCAATCAGCCCCAGCATTTT
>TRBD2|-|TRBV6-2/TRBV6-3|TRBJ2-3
CASSPAGLTSRTDTQYF
TGTGCCAGCAGCCCCGCGGGACTAACTTCCCGTACAGATACGCAGTATTTT
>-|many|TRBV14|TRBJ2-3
CASSQGQTTDTQYF
TGTGCCAGCAGCCAAGGACAGACGACAGATACGCAGTATTTT
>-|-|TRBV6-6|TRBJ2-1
CASIQGQIHNEQFF
TGTGCCAGCATTCAAGGACAGATACACAATGAGCAGTTCTTC
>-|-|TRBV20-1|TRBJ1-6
CSASAIRRGPSNFNSPLHF
TGCAGTGCTAGTGCCATTCGGCGAGGCCCCTCGAATTTCAATTCACCCCTCCACTTT
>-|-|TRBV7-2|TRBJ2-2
CASSLDSGNTGELFF
TGTGCCAGCAGCTTGGATAGCGGGAACACCGGGGAGCTGTTTTTT
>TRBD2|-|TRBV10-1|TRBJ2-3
CASSAHPIGTSGRDTQYF
TGCGCCAGCAGTGCTCACCCCATCGGGACTAGCGGGAGGGATACGCAGTATTTT
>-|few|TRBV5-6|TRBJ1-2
CASSGLGVANYGYTF
TGTGCCAGCAGCGGACTTGGGGTAGCTAACTATGGCTACACCTTC
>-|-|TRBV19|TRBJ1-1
CASSTLRMNTEAFF
TGTGCCAGTAGTACACTACGGATGAACACTGAAGCTTTCTTT
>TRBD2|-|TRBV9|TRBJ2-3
CASSAGTSGRTDTQYF
TGTGCCAGCAGCGCCGGGACTAGCGGGAGAACAGATACGCAGTATTTT
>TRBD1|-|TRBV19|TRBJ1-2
CASRPDREDYGYTF
TGTGCCAGTAGGCCAGACAGGGAAGACTATGGCTACACCTTC
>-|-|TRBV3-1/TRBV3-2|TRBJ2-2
CASSQRETGELFF
TGTGCCAGCAGCCAACGGGAAACCGGGGAGCTGTTTTTT
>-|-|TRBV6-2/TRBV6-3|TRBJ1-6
CASSYFRSSTSPLHF
TGTGCCAGCAGTTACTTTAGATCTTCCACTTCACCCCTCCACTTT
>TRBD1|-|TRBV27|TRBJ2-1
CASSWDRGNEQFF
TGTGCCAGCAGTTGGGACAGGGGCAATGAGCAGTTCTTC
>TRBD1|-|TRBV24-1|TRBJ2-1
CATSDTGTGSTNEQFF
TGTGCCACCAGTGACACCGGGACAGGGTCTACCAATGAGCAGTTCTTC
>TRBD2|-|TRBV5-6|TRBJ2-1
CASSLILAGGWEQFF
TGTGCCAGCAGCTTGATCCTAGCGGGGGGATGGGAGCAGTTCTTC
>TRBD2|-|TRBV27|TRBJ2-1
CASSLSGSSYNEQFF
TGTGCCAGCAGTTTAAGCGGGAGCTCCTACAATGAGCAGTTCTTC
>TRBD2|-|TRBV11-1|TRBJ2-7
CASSLTSGPTYEQYF
TGTGCCAGCAGCTTAACTAGCGGCCCCACCTACGAGCAGTACTTC
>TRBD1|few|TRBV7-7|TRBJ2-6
CASSRDRGTYSGANVLTF
TGTGCCAGCAGCCGGGACAGGGGCACCTACTCTGGGGCCAACGTCCTGACTTTC
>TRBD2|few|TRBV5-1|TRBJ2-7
CASRSTSSNEQYF
TGCGCCAGCCGCTCGACTAGCTCCAACGAGCAGTACTTC
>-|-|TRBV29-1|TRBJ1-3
CSVGQDNSGNTIYF
TGCAGCGTTGGGCAGGACAACTCTGGAAACACCATATATTTT
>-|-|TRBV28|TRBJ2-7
CASSLQGKTYEQYF
TGTGCCAGCAGTCTTCAGGGAAAGACCTACGAGCAGTACTTC
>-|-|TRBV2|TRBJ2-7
CASSEMWLGFRDEQYF
TGTGCCAGCAGTGAAATGTGGCTCGGGTTCCGCGACGAGCAGTACTTC
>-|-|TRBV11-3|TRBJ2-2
CASSLDPRTGELFF
TGTGCCAGCAGCTTAGATCCGCGGACCGGGGAGCTGTTTTTT
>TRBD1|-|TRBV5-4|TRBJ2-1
CASSSRTGVRGFNEQFF
TGTGCCAGCAGCTCCAGGACAGGGGTAAGGGGTTTCAATGAGCAGTTCTTC
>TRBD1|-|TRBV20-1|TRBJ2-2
CSASKQGANTGELFF
TGCAGTGCTAGTAAACAGGGGGCGAACACCGGGGAGCTGTTTTTT
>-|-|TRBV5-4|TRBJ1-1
CASSLGVGRERTEAFF
TGTGCCAGCAGCTTGGGGGTGGGGCGGGAGAGGACTGAAGCTTTCTTT
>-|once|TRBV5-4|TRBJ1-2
CASSLGHDYGYTF
TGTGCCAGCAGCTTGGGGCACGACTATGGCTACACCTTC
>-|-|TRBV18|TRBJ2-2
CASSPLMEPGNTGELFF
TGTGCCAGCTCACCACTGATGGAGCCTGGGAACACCGGGGAGCTGTTTTTT
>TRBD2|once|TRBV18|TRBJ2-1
CASSLSGSKSDEQFF
TGTGCCAGCTCCCTTAGCGGGAGTAAGAGCGATGAGCAGTTCTTC
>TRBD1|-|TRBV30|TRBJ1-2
CAWSDIDTGTVHTF
TGTGCCTGGAGCGACATCGACACTGGGACAGTGCACACCTTC
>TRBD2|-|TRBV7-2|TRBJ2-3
CASSPGLAADTQYF
TGTGCCAGCAGCCCGGGACTAGCGGCAGATACGCAGTATTTT
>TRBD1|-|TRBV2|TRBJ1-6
CASSQQGAPNSPLHF
TGTGCCAGCAGTCAACAGGGGGCCCCTAATTCACCCCTCCACTTT
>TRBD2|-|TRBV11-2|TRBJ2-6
CASSWKAGGPSGANVLTF
TGTGCCAGCAGCTGGAAAGCGGGAGGGCCCTCTGGGGCCAACGTCCTGACTTTC
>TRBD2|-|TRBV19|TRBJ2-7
CASSPGTSGRARYEQYF
TGTGCCAGTAGCCCCGGGACTAGCGGGAGGGCCCGGTACGAGCAGTACTTC
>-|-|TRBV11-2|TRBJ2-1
CASSLDNQGHEQFF
TGTGCCAGCAGCTTAGATAACCAGGGCCATGAGCAGTTCTTC
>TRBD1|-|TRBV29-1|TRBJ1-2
CSVEVAGGSYGYTF
TGCAGCGTTGAAGTGGCAGGGGGAAGCTATGGCTACACCTTC
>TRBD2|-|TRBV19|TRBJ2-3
CASSMGFWSGREHSDTQYF
TGTGCCAGTAGTATGGGCTTTTGGAGCGGGAGGGAACATTCAGATACGCAGTATTTT
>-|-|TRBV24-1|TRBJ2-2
CATSDSRVFGGELFF
TGTGCCACCAGTGATAGCAGGGTATTTGGCGGGGAGCTGTTTTTT
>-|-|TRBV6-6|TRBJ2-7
CASSYDRSEQYF
TGTGCCAGCAGTTACGACAGGTCCGAGCAGTACTTC
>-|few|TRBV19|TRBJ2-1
CASSRGRNNEQFF
TGTGCCAGTAGTAGGGGGCGGAACAATGAGCAGTTCTTC
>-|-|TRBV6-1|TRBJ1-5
CASSELGTPNQPQHF
TGTGCCAGCAGTGAGCTCGGGACTCCTAATCAGCCCCAGCATTTT
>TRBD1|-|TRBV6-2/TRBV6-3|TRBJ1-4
CASSFRDRKLFF
TGTGCCAGCAGTTTCCGGGACAGAAAACTGTTTTTT
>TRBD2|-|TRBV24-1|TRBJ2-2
CATSDPGGLNTGELFF
TGTGCCACCAGTGACCCGGGGGGTCTGAACACCGGGGAGCTGTTTTTT
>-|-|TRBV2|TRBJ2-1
CASSGLLGLWEQFF
TGTGCCAGCTCGGGACTCTTGGGTTTGTGGGAGCAGTTCTTC
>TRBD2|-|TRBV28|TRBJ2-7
CASTPGLAGGRVEQYF
TGTGCCAGCACACCGGGACTAGCGGGAGGGCGGGTCGAGCAGTACTTC
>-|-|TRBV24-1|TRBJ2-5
CATSEWRLGGEETQYF
TGTGCCACCAGTGAGTGGAGACTAGGGGGGGAGGAGACCCAGTACTTC
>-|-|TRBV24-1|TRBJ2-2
CATSDQLQDTTGELFF
TGTGCCACCAGTGATCAACTACAGGATACGACCGGGGAGCTGTTTTTT
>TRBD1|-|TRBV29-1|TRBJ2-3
CSVDRGLTDTQYF
TGCAGCGTGGACAGGGGCCTCACAGATACGCAGTATTTT
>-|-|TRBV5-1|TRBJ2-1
CASSPLAPGYNEQFF
TGCGCCAGCAGCCCACTAGCCCCGGGGTACAATGAGCAGTTCTTC
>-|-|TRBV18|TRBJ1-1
CASSPLQGRGTEAFF
TGTGCCAGCTCACCGCTACAGGGTCGGGGCACTGAAGCTTTCTTT
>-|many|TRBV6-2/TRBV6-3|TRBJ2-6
CASSYSASSGANVLTF
TGTGCCAGCAGTTACTCGGCTAGTAGTGGGGCCAACGTCCTGACTTTC
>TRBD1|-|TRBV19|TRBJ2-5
CASSHGTAQETQYF
TGTGCCAGTAGTCACGGGACAGCCCAAGAGACCCAGTACTTC